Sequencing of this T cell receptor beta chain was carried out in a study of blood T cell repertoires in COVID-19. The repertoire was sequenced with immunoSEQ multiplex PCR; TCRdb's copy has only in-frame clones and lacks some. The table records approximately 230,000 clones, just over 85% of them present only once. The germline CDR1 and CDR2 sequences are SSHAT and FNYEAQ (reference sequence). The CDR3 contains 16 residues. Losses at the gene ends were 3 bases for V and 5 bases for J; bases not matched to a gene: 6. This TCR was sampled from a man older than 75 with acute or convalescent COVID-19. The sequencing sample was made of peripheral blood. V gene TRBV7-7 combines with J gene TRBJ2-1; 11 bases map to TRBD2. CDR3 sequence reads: CASSLGLAGGDNEQFF. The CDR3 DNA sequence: TGTGCCAGCAGCTTGGGTCTAGCGGGGGGAGACAATGAGCAGTTCTTC.